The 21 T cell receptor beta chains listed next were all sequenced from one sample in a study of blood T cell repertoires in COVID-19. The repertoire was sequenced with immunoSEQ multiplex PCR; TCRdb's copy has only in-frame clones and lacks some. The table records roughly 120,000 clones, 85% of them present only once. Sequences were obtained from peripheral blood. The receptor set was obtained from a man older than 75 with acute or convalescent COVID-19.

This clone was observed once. The CDR3 DNA is TGTGCCAGCAGCCCCCGTGGGGGAGGCAATGAAAAACTGTTTTTT. Its protein product is CASSPRGGGNEKLFF. The chain employs TRBV13 and TRBJ1-4; D might be TRBD1 (5 bases). Trimming stripped 5 bases from V and 5 bases from J, with 15 bases between. Germline loops: CDR1 PRHDT, CDR2 FYEKMQ (reference sequence). The CDR3 loop spans 15 amino acids.

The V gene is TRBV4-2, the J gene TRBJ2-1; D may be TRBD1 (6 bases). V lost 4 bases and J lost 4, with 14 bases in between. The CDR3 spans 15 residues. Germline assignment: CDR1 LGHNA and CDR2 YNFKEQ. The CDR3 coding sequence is TGTGCCAGCAGCCCGCCGGACAGAGATTACAATGAGCAGTTCTTC. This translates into CASSPPDRDYNEQFF.

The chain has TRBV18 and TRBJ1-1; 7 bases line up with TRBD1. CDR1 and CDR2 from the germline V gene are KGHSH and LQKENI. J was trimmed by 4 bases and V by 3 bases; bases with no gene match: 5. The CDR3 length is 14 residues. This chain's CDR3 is CASSPTTGRTEAFF. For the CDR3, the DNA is TGTGCCAGCTCACCGACGACAGGGCGCACTGAAGCTTTCTTT.

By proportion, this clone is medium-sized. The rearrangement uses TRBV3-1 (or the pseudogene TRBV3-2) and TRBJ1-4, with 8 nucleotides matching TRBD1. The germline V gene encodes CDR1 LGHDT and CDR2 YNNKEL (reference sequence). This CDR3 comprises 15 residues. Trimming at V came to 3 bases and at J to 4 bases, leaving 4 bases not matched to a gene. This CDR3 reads CASSHPGQVNEKLFF. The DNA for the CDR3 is TGTGCCAGCAGCCACCCGGGACAGGTTAATGAAAAACTGTTTTTT.

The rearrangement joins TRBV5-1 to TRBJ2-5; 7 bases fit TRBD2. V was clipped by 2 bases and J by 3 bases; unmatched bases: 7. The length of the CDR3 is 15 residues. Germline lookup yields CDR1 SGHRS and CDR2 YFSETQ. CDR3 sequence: CASSFYSGAEETQYF. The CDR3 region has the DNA TGCGCCAGCAGCTTCTACAGCGGGGCAGAAGAGACCCAGTACTTC.

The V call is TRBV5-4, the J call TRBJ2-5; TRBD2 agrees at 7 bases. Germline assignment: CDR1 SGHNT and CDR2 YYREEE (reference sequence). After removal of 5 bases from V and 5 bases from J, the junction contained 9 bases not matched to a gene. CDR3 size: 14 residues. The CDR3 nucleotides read TGTGCCAGCAGTTTTTGGACTAGAGGCGAGACCCAGTACTTC. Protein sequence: CASSFWTRGETQYF.

As DNA, the CDR3 is TGTGCCAGTAGTATAGCCGGGCTAGCGGGGGACAATGAGCAGTTCTTC. This sequence encodes CASSIAGLAGDNEQFF. This chain uses TRBV19 with TRBJ2-1; 10 bases are shared with TRBD2. V lost 1 base to trimming and J lost 5 bases; unmatched junction nucleotides: 5. Germline values: CDR1 LNHDA, CDR2 SQIVND (reference sequence). This CDR3 region has 16 residues.

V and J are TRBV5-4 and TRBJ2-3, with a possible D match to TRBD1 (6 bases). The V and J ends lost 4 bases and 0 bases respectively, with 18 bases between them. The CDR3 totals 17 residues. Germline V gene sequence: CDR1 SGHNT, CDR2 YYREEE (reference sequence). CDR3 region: CASSDPTGLFSTDTQYF. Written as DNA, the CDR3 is TGTGCCAGCAGCGACCCGACAGGCTTGTTTAGCACAGATACGCAGTATTTT. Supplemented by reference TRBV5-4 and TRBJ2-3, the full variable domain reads ETGVTQSPTHLIKTRGQQVTLRCSSQSGHNTVSWYQQALGQGPQFIFQYYREEENGRGNFPPRFSGLQFPNYSSELNVNALELDDSALYLCASSDPTGLFSTDTQYFGPGTRLTVL.

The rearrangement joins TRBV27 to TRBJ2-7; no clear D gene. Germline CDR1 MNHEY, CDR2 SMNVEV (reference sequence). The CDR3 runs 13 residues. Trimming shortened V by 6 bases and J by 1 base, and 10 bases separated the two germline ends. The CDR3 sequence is CASSPPNSYEQYF. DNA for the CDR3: TGTGCCAGCAGCCCCCCAAATTCCTACGAGCAGTACTTC.

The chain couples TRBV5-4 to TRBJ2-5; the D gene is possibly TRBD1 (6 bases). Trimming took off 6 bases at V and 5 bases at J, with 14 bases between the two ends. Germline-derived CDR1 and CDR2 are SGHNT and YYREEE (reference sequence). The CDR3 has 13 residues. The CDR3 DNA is TGTGCCAGCACCGGACAGCGGTCGGAGACCCAGTACTTC. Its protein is CASTGQRSETQYF.

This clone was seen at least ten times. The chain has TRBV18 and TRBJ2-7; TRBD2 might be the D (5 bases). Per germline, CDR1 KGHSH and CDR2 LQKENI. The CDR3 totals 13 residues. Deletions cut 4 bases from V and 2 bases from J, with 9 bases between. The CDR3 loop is CASSLGLPYEQYF. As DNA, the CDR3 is TGTGCCAGCTCACTTGGACTGCCCTACGAGCAGTACTTC.

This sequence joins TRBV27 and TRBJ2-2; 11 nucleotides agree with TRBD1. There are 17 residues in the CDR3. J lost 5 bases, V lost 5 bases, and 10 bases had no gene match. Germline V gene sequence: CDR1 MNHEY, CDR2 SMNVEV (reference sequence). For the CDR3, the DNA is TGTGCCAGCAGTGGATCCGGGACAGGGGGAATTACCGGGGAGCTGTTTTTT. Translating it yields CASSGSGTGGITGELFF.

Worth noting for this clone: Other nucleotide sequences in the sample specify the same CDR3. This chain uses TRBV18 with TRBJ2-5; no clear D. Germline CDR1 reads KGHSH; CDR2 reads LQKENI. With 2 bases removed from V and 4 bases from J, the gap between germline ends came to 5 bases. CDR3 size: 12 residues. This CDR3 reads CASSPSGETQYF. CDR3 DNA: TGTGCCAGCTCACCATCGGGAGAGACCCAGTACTTC.

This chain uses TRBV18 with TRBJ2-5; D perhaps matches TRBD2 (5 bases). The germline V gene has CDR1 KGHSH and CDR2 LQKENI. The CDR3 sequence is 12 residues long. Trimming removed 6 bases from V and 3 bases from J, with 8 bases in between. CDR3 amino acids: CASSQEEETQYF. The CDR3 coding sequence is TGTGCCAGCTCCCAGGAGGAAGAGACCCAGTACTTC.

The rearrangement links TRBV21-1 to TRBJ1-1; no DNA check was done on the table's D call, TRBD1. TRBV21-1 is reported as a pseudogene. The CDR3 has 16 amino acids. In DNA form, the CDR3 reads TGTGCCAGCAGCAAAGGGACAGGGTTTGGGTGCACTGAAGCTTTCTTT. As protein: CASSKGTGFGCTEAFF.

CDR3 nucleotide sequence: TGCAGTGCCAGCGGGGGATATGGCTACACCTTC. The encoded protein is CSASGGYGYTF. J is TRBJ1-2 and V is TRBV20-1; D is perhaps TRBD1 (5 bases). V was trimmed by 6 bases and J by 5 bases, leaving 10 bases between them. The CDR3 spans 11 residues. Germline V gene data show CDR1 as DFQATT and CDR2 as SNEGSKA (reference sequence).

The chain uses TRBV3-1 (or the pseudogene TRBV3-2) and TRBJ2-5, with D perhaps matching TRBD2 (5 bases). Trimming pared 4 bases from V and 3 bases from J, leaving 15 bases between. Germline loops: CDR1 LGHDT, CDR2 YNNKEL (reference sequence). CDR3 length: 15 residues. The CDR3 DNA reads TGTGCCAGCAGCCCTCTAGCAGGTATTAAAGAGACCCAGTACTTC. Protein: CASSPLAGIKETQYF.

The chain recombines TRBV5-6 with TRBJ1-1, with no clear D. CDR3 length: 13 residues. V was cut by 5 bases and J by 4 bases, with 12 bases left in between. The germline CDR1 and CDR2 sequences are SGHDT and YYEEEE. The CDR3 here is CASSREKGTEAFF. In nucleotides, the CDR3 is TGTGCCAGCAGTCGGGAGAAGGGCACTGAAGCTTTCTTT.

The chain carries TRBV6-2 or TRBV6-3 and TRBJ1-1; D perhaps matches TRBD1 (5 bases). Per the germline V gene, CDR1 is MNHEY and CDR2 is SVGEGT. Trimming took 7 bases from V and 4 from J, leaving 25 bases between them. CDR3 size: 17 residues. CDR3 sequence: CASTPWKGRGRGTEAFF. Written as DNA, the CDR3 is TGTGCCAGCACCCCGTGGAAAGGGCGTGGGAGGGGCACTGAAGCTTTCTTT.

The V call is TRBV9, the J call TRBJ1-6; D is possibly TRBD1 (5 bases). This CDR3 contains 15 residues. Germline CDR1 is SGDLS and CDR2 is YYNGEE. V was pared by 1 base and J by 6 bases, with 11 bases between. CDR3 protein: CASSVYGGANSPLHF. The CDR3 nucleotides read TGTGCCAGCAGCGTATACGGGGGTGCTAATTCACCCCTCCACTTT.

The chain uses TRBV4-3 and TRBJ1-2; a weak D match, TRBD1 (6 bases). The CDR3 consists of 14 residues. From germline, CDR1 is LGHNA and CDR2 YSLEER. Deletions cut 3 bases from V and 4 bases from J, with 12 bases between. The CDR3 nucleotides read TGCGCCAGCAGCCAGGAAGGACAGCCCTATGGCTACACCTTC. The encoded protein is CASSQEGQPYGYTF.